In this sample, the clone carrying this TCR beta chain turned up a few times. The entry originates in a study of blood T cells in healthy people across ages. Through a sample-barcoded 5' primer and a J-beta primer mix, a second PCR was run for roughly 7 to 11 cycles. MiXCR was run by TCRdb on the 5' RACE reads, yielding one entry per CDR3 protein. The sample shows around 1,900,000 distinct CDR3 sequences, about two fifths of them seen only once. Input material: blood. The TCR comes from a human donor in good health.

CDR3 coding DNA: TGTGCCAGCAGCCAAGATAGGGCGGGGGGCAAGCAGTACTTC. This encodes CASSQDRAGGKQYF. The chain employs TRBV4-2 and TRBJ2-5, with TRBD2 matching 8 bases. This CDR3 contains 14 residues. J lost 11 bases, V lost 0 bases, and 8 bases had no gene match. From germline, CDR1 is LGHNA and CDR2 YNFKEQ.